This TCR beta chain was observed in a study of blood T cell repertoires in COVID-19. Turning to the study itself: From T cells, B-cell-depleted T cells, or PBMCs came the material, which was cDNA or gDNA.

In the source study's methods: It was from reference gene primer amplification that nucleated cell counts were estimated. Only in-frame clones appear in the TCRdb table, and some are missing; sequencing was by immunoSEQ multiplex PCR. That table supplies the V and J calls and clone size; D and trimming were determined from the DNA. The top ten clones hold approximately 4% of a sample with some 330,000 clones, 88% of them seen once. The CDR3 has 14 residues. Deletions cut 5 bases from V and 2 bases from J, with 13 bases between. Germline CDR1 SGHTA, CDR2 FQGNSA. This chain links TRBV7-2 with TRBJ2-7; D may be TRBD1 (6 bases). The source material was peripheral blood. This receptor was taken from a woman between 50 and 59 years old with active or convalescent COVID-19. CDR3 protein: CASSRRQDTYEQYF. The DNA for the CDR3 is TGTGCCAGCAGCCGCCGACAGGACACCTACGAGCAGTACTTC. The variable domain in full, completed from reference TRBV7-2 and TRBJ2-7, reads GAGVSQSPSNKVTEKGKDVELRCDPISGHTALYWYRQSLGQGLEFLIYFQGNSAPDKSGLPSDRFSAERTGGSVSTLTIQRTQQEDSAVYLCASSRRQDTYEQYFGPGTRLTVT.